This is a list of T cell receptor beta chains from one sample in a study of blood T cell repertoires in COVID-19. Generated by immunoSEQ multiplex PCR, the TCRdb table keeps only in-frame clones and is missing some. The table records 60,000 to 80,000 clones, roughly 83% of them present only once. What was sequenced was peripheral blood. The receptors derive from a man between 50 and 59 years old with active COVID-19. Both conserved end residues are trimmed from each CDR3.

v_call	j_call	cdr3_aa
TRBV9	TRBJ2-3	ASSAASGGATDTQY
TRBV7-9	TRBJ2-5	ASYQGRGSFSQY
TRBV7-2	TRBJ2-1	ASSFGGLGGNEQF
TRBV5-1	TRBJ2-3	ASSLQGGTSTDTQY
TRBV3-1/TRBV3-2	TRBJ1-5	ASILYSGWNQPQH
TRBV4-3	TRBJ2-6	ASSQDRGSGANVLT
TRBV10-3	TRBJ1-6	AISEARADSPLH
TRBV5-1	TRBJ1-1	ASSLGISSGHEAF
TRBV9	TRBJ2-7	ASSVKRGYEQY
TRBV15	TRBJ1-5	ATSRDVTARQPQH
TRBV5-5	TRBJ2-1	ASSFVAGNEQF
TRBV6-6	TRBJ1-2	ASSPQGESELRYGYT
TRBV6-5	TRBJ2-2	ASSYRLYTGELF
TRBV6-6	TRBJ1-3	ASSYNVGTAGNTIY
TRBV3-1/TRBV3-2	TRBJ2-3	ASSQGSGGANTQY
TRBV6-6	TRBJ2-3	ASNVVGQGTDTQY
TRBV6-6	TRBJ2-1	ASSPSNYEQF
TRBV2	TRBJ2-6	ASKAGLGANVLT
TRBV30	TRBJ1-2	AWSVYPVNYGYT
TRBV19	TRBJ1-2	ASSPQGFYGYT
TRBV5-1	TRBJ2-1	ASSLARAGDLDNEQF
TRBV5-6	TRBJ2-1	ASSLTTRDFGQF
TRBV29-1	TRBJ1-1	SVVVQRKGAF
TRBV5-1	TRBJ1-6	ASSLGDRVDSPLH
TRBV5-1	TRBJ2-1	ASSLAGDAYNEQF
TRBV18	TRBJ2-2	ASSPMLAGGPNTGELF
TRBV12-3/TRBV12-4	TRBJ1-2	ASSTGQGRGYT
TRBV6-2/TRBV6-3	TRBJ2-7	ASSSRTGLASYEQY
TRBV9	TRBJ2-3	ASGGLAARRADTQY
TRBV24-1	TRBJ1-3	ATSDHPAGNTIY
TRBV30	TRBJ1-5	AWSKQGIQPQH
TRBV5-4	TRBJ2-1	ASIRGGGGGNEQF
TRBV5-1	TRBJ2-5	ASSSPRGRAQETQY
TRBV6-5	TRBJ2-3	ASRGEREAPDTQY
TRBV11-2	TRBJ2-3	ASSPGYVTPKGNTQY